Listed below are T cell receptor beta chains from one sample, sequenced in a study of blood T cell repertoires in COVID-19. Measured with immunoSEQ multiplex PCR; TCRdb has only the in-frame clones, and not every one. Of roughly 80,000 clones listed, 90% are singletons. Sequencing was done on a sample of peripheral blood. The receptors stem from a man aged 55 to 70 with acute or convalescent COVID-19. The CDR3 runs from the conserved cysteine through the conserved F or W. A D gene is named only where the DNA matches it firmly. Size tells how often a clone was seen (once, few, many) or the class of an expanded clone, and some rows leave it out.

D | size | J | V | CDR3
NA | NA | TRBJ2-3 | TRBV4-3 | CASSQATMDTQYF
NA | NA | TRBJ2-1 | TRBV7-9 | CASSLLGGSYNEQFF
NA | NA | TRBJ1-1 | TRBV7-9 | CASRPKDWIGTEAFF
NA | NA | TRBJ2-3 | TRBV2 | CASSEALYTDTQYF
NA | NA | TRBJ1-5 | TRBV3-1/TRBV3-2 | CASSQVPLQGPQPQHF
NA | NA | TRBJ1-5 | TRBV4-3 | CASSQEPGSNQPQHF
TRBD1 | NA | TRBJ2-7 | TRBV11-3 | CASSARDRGYEQYF
TRBD2 | NA | TRBJ2-3 | TRBV4-3 | CASSLQPGLAGGDTQYF
NA | NA | TRBJ1-1 | TRBV14 | CASSPRGGIAMNTEAFF
TRBD1 | NA | TRBJ2-5 | TRBV7-8 | CASSAGTGVSQETQYF
NA | NA | TRBJ2-3 | TRBV2 | CASNSGTDTQYF
NA | NA | TRBJ1-4 | TRBV5-4 | CASSDAATNEKLFF
TRBD1 | NA | TRBJ2-7 | TRBV7-9 | CASSLEWTGGPYEQYF
NA | NA | TRBJ1-1 | TRBV6-1 | CASSEGPGTMNTEAFF
NA | NA | TRBJ1-6 | TRBV12-3/TRBV12-4 | CASSFLNSPLHF
NA | NA | TRBJ2-2 | TRBV19 | CASDLGASTGELFF
NA | NA | TRBJ1-2 | TRBV28 | CASSLVAGYYGYTF
TRBD1 | NA | TRBJ2-1 | TRBV14 | CASSIYRGEQFF
TRBD1 | NA | TRBJ2-5 | TRBV19 | CASSRTGRETQYF
NA | NA | TRBJ2-2 | TRBV30 | CAWSYYRVDTGELFF
NA | NA | TRBJ1-1 | TRBV5-5 | CASSLVQGLTEAFF
TRBD1 | NA | TRBJ1-1 | TRBV28 | CASRETGGQNTEAFF
TRBD2 | NA | TRBJ2-1 | TRBV19 | CASSIRFPAGGDEQFF
TRBD2 | NA | TRBJ2-5 | TRBV6-5 | CATKPGLTVETQYF
NA | NA | TRBJ1-1 | TRBV5-1 | CASSLEGDNLVEAFF
TRBD1 | once | TRBJ1-1 | TRBV19 | CASSIKGANTEAFF
NA | NA | TRBJ2-2 | TRBV28 | CASSRVGGTGELFF